The 14 T cell receptor beta chains below come from one sample, sequenced in a study of shared clonotypes between healthy human individuals. Repertoires were generated with immunoSEQ multiplex PCR, while TCRdb's copy carries only in-frame clones and drops some. The data hold about 520,000 clones, with almost 80% observed a single time. Sequenced sample: PBMCs. Source of these receptors: a woman between 35 and 50 years old in good health. Some clones in this sample may be carry-over from other donors' samples.

CDR3 in DNA: TGTGCCAGCAGCTTACCCGGGACAGGTGCCTACGAGCAGTACTTC. It yields the protein CASSLPGTGAYEQYF. This chain connects TRBV5-8 to TRBJ2-7; 8 nucleotides match TRBD1. Germline V gene lookup returns CDR1 SGHTS and CDR2 YDEGEE. The CDR3 runs 15 residues. Trimming took 2 bases from V and 2 from J; bases not matched to a gene: 6.

As to this clone: A far larger clone is just one base off, so this is likely a read error. Likely a read error: the CDR3 ends without its conserved phenylalanine or tryptophan. The chain links TRBV10-3 to TRBJ1-1; D gene ambiguous. V dropped 2 bases and J dropped 1 base, with 5 bases sitting between them. This CDR3 has 13 amino acids. Germline V gives CDR1 ENHRY, CDR2 SYGVKD. In DNA form, the CDR3 reads TGTGCCATCAGTGAGACGCAGAACACTGAAGCTTTCCTT. Translation: CAISETQNTEAFL.

The gene calls are TRBV2 and TRBJ2-3; TRBD1 matches 7 bases. V trimming: 7 bases; J trimming: 2 bases; junction bases outside the gene matches: 6. The CDR3 is made up of 14 amino acids. Germline CDR1 SNHLY, CDR2 FYNNEI. DNA of the CDR3: TGTGCCAGCAAAGGGGGCTTGGCCACAGATACGCAGTATTTT. The encoded protein is CASKGGLATDTQYF.

Points on this clone: This sequence is one base from a far larger clone and is likely a read error. The V gene is TRBV29-1, the J gene TRBJ2-2, with TRBD2 matching over 13 bases. The CDR3 loop spans 16 amino acids. Germline assignment: CDR1 SQVTM and CDR2 ANQGSEA. The CDR3 here is CGVPRTSGSSTGELFF. The CDR3 nucleotides read TGCGGCGTCCCCAGGACTAGCGGGAGCTCCACCGGGGAGCTGTTTTTT.

The CDR3 DNA is TGTGCCAGCAGGGGGACAGGGGGCTTGTACGAGCAGTACTTC. As protein: CASRGTGGLYEQYF. J is TRBJ2-7 and V is TRBV5-6; 12 nucleotides agree with TRBD1. V gave up 5 bases and J gave up 4 bases; unmatched junction bases: 4. Per germline, CDR1 SGHDT and CDR2 YYEEEE. The CDR3 is 14 amino acids.

In its sample, this clone was seen once. The chain has TRBV19 and TRBJ2-1; TRBD2 matches at 7 bases. CDR1 is LNHDA, CDR2 SQIVND, per germline (reference sequence). The V and J ends lost 8 bases and 8 bases, in that order; junction bases with no gene match: 15. The CDR3 length is 15 residues. The CDR3 nucleotides are TGTGCCAGTCGGCCCGTCGGCGGGAGTGGTGATGAGCAGTTCTTC. Translating it yields CASRPVGGSGDEQFF.

This clone occurred a few times. Other DNA sequences in this specimen translate into the identical CDR3. V is TRBV27 and J is TRBJ1-5; a possible D gene is TRBD1 (5 bases). The CDR3 loop spans 13 amino acids. CDR1 is MNHEY, CDR2 SMNVEV, per germline (reference sequence). Trimming cost V 5 bases and J 1 base, with 6 bases left between them. The CDR3 loop reads CASSRDSNQPQHF. The CDR3 region has the DNA TGTGCCAGCAGTCGGGACAGCAATCAGCCCCAGCATTTT.

The genes are TRBV7-2 and TRBJ2-5; possible D gene TRBD2, 6 bases. The CDR3 extends over 13 amino acids. Germline loops: CDR1 SGHTA, CDR2 FQGNSA. Trimming cost V 7 bases and J 1 base, with 10 bases left between them. CDR3 nucleotide sequence: TGTGCCAGCACCCGCGGGATCCAAGAGACCCAGTACTTC. Protein: CASTRGIQETQYF.

The chain couples TRBV11-1 to TRBJ2-3; 12 nucleotides line up with TRBD2. This CDR3 contains 16 residues. Unmatched junction bases numbered 4, after V lost 4 bases and J lost 2 bases. CDR1 SGHAT and CDR2 FQDESV come from the germline V gene (reference sequence). CDR3 sequence (DNA): TGTGCCAGCAGCTCTCGACTAGCGGGAGTCACAGATACGCAGTATTTT. As protein: CASSSRLAGVTDTQYF.

The CDR3 loop is CASTLERYSVSYEQYF. Here the CDR3 DNA reads TGTGCCAGCACCCTGGAGAGGTATTCGGTTTCCTACGAGCAGTACTTC. V usage is TRBV7-9 and J usage is TRBJ2-7; D remains unclear. The ends were cut back, 7 bases at V and 1 base at J, with 20 bases in the middle. Germline CDR1 and CDR2: SEHNR and FQNEAQ (reference sequence). This CDR3 region has 16 residues.

The chain carries TRBV11-2 and TRBJ2-1; TRBD2 matches 9 bases. Trimming removed 4 bases from V and 10 bases from J; junction bases left unmatched: 17. Germline CDR1 reads SGHAT; CDR2 reads FQNNGV. This CDR3 is built from 17 residues. The CDR3 is CASSSAGFAGGLKEQFF. The CDR3 nucleotides are TGTGCCAGCAGCTCCGCTGGCTTTGCGGGAGGGCTAAAAGAGCAGTTCTTC.

This rearrangement joins TRBV28 to TRBJ2-1; 9 bases are shared with TRBD1. This CDR3 comprises 14 residues. Trimming took 7 bases from V and 2 from J; bases not matched to a gene: 3. Germline V CDR1 and CDR2: MDHEN, SYDVKM. CDR3 nucleotides: TGTGCCAGCATGGGACAGGGAACCTACAATGAGCAGTTCTTC. Residues: CASMGQGTYNEQFF.

V is TRBV27 and J is TRBJ2-7, with TRBD2 matching over 8 bases. The V gene end was trimmed by 2 bases and the J gene end by 4 bases; junction bases not matched to a gene: 7. This CDR3 region has 15 residues. Germline CDR1 and CDR2: MNHEY and SMNVEV (reference sequence). Here the CDR3 DNA reads TGTGCCAGCAGTTTAGTCCCGGGACTAGGGTACGAGCAGTACTTC. This encodes CASSLVPGLGYEQYF.

The chain carries TRBV4-1 and TRBJ1-6; perhaps TRBD1 as D (5 bases). Deletions cut 1 base from V and 8 bases from J, with 9 bases between. Germline V gene lookup returns CDR1 MGHRA and CDR2 YSYEKL. The CDR3 spans 14 residues. As DNA, the CDR3 is TGCGCCAGCAGCCAAGGACAGAGGTATTCACCCCTCCACTTT. Translated: CASSQGQRYSPLHF.